This is a list of T cell receptor beta chains from one sample in a study of CD8 T cells in ankylosing spondylitis. Each CDR3 protein is one row after TCRdb ran MiXCR on the 5' RACE reads. The repertoire holds 85,000 to 100,000 distinct CDR3 sequences, with roughly 8.3% as singletons. What was sequenced was blood, either unsorted or a sorted T cell fraction (not recorded which). The receptors were sampled from a male donor with ankylosing spondylitis or in good health (not recorded which). Each CDR3 is given with its conserved first and last residue. D genes are given only for firm matches. Part of the rows lack a size; the others show once, few, many or a class for expanded clones.

clone size,V gene,J gene,D gene,CDR3 DNA,CDR3 protein
many,TRBV4-2,TRBJ1-4,.,TGTGCCAGCAGCCAAGATGTGAGGGGGGGTAATGAAAAACTGTTTTTT,CASSQDVRGGNEKLFF
many,TRBV7-2,TRBJ1-6,.,TGTGCCAGCAGGGCCGGCAGGGATAATTCACCCCTCCACTTT,CASRAGRDNSPLHF
many,TRBV5-1,TRBJ2-2,TRBD2,TGCGCCAGCAGCTTTAGGTCGCGGGAGAGTTTAATCGGGACCACCGGGGAGCTGTTTTTT,CASSFRSRESLIGTTGELFF
many,TRBV5-6,TRBJ2-3,.,TGTGCCAGCGGAACAGATACGCAGTATTTT,CASGTDTQYF
many,TRBV18,TRBJ1-6,.,TGTGCCAGCTCACCAAGCGGGGCGGACTCACCCCTCCACTTT,CASSPSGADSPLHF
many,TRBV2,TRBJ2-7,.,TGTGCCAGCAGGGGAGTCCCCTACGAGCAGTACTTC,CASRGVPYEQYF
.,TRBV7-6,TRBJ1-1,.,TGTGCCAGCAGCTCTAACCAGGGTCGGGCTGAAGCTTTCTTT,CASSSNQGRAEAFF
many,TRBV25-1,TRBJ2-3,TRBD2,TGTGCCAGCAGTGATCGACTAGCGGGGCTGGCGGATACGCAGTATTTT,CASSDRLAGLADTQYF
many,TRBV10-3,TRBJ2-1,.,TGTGCCATCAGTGCACAGCAAGACTACAATGAGCAGTTCTTC,CAISAQQDYNEQFF
few,TRBV7-9,TRBJ2-6,.,TGTGCCAGCAGCTTGAGGACGAGTTCTGGGGCCAACGTCCTGACTTTC,CASSLRTSSGANVLTF
many,TRBV19,TRBJ2-5,.,TGTGCCAGTAGTTATAGTATCGGCGGCCAAGAGACCCAGTACTTC,CASSYSIGGQETQYF
many,TRBV5-5,TRBJ2-5,TRBD2,TGTGCCAGCAGCTTGGTGACTAGCGGGAGTTTTAGACAAGAGACCCAGTACTTC,CASSLVTSGSFRQETQYF
.,TRBV4-3,TRBJ2-7,TRBD2,TGCGCCAGCAGCCAAGATTGGGGGGGTAACTACGAGCAGTACTTC,CASSQDWGGNYEQYF
many,TRBV4-2,TRBJ1-4,.,TGTGCCAGCAGCCAAGCCGACTACGAGCTGGAAAAACTGTTTTTT,CASSQADYELEKLFF
many,TRBV20-1,TRBJ2-2,TRBD2,TGCAGTGCTAGGACTAGCGGGAGAGTCAACACCGGGGAGCTGTTTTTT,CSARTSGRVNTGELFF
many,TRBV20-1,TRBJ1-2,.,TGCAGTGCTAGAGATAGGAATGGCTACACCTTC,CSARDRNGYTF
once,TRBV18,TRBJ2-1,.,TGTGCCAGCTCACCGATTCCTAGCGTAGAGTTCTTC,CASSPIPSVEFF
many,TRBV20-1,TRBJ2-7,.,TGCAGTGCTAGGGGAGGTTTTTCCGAGCAGTACTTC,CSARGGFSEQYF
many,TRBV7-2,TRBJ2-2,.,TGTGCCAGCAGCCCTCTCCAAGCGAACACCGGGGAGCTGTTTTTT,CASSPLQANTGELFF
many,TRBV4-3,TRBJ1-1,.,TGCGCCAGCAGCCAAGGTCCTCCGGGGGGATGGAACACTGAAGCTTTCTTT,CASSQGPPGGWNTEAFF
many,TRBV7-9,TRBJ1-1,TRBD1,TGTGCCAGCAGCTTAGGGACAGGGATGAACACTGAAGCTTTCTTT,CASSLGTGMNTEAFF
.,TRBV12-3/TRBV12-4,TRBJ1-1,.,TGTGCCAGCAGGGGACACCATTTATCGGAAGCTTTCTTT,CASRGHHLSEAFF
many,TRBV5-5,TRBJ1-1,TRBD1,TGTGCCAGCAGCGGCGGACAGGGGGCGAAGACTGAAGCTTTCTTT,CASSGGQGAKTEAFF
few,TRBV27,TRBJ2-7,TRBD1,TGTGCCAGCAGTTATCTCAGGGGGCAAACCTACGAGCAGTACTTC,CASSYLRGQTYEQYF
few,TRBV12-2,TRBJ1-2,.,TGTGCAAGTCGCGACCAAAACGGTGATGGCTACACCTTC,CASRDQNGDGYTF
many,TRBV12-3/TRBV12-4,TRBJ1-5,.,TGTGCCAGCAGTTTATACCGGGGCTCGGGTCAGCCCCAGCATTTT,CASSLYRGSGQPQHF
many,TRBV20-1,TRBJ1-2,.,TGCAGTGCTAGCCTTGGGCAGGAAGGCTATGGCTACACCTTC,CSASLGQEGYGYTF
many,TRBV27,TRBJ2-5,.,TGTGCCAGCAGTTTATACGGAGAGACCCAGTACTTC,CASSLYGETQYF
many,TRBV29-1,TRBJ1-1,.,TGCAGCGTTAACCATGGGGACACTGAAGCTTTCTTT,CSVNHGDTEAFF
.,TRBV7-2,TRBJ1-1,.,TGTGCCAGCAGCTTACTTGGGAACACTGAAGCTTTCTTT,CASSLLGNTEAFF
many,TRBV29-1,TRBJ1-1,.,TGCAGCGTTGGGAAGGGGTGGGAGACTGAAGCTTTCTTT,CSVGKGWETEAFF
many,TRBV6-5,TRBJ2-7,TRBD2,TGTGCCAGCAGTTACTCGGGAGGGGAGACCTACGAGCAGTACTTC,CASSYSGGETYEQYF
few,TRBV12-3/TRBV12-4,TRBJ2-7,.,TGTGCCAGCAGTTTACAACTAGACCTCTCCTACGAGCAGTACTTC,CASSLQLDLSYEQYF
many,TRBV18,TRBJ2-7,.,TGTGCCAGCTCCTCAGCGGGACAAAACTCCTACGAGCAGTACTTC,CASSSAGQNSYEQYF
many,TRBV20-1,TRBJ2-1,.,TGCAGTGCCCCTCGGGCAGAGTACAATGAGCAGTTCTTC,CSAPRAEYNEQFF
many,TRBV10-3,TRBJ2-3,.,TGTGCCATCAGCCTACGGGACCAAACAGATACGCAGTATTTT,CAISLRDQTDTQYF
many,TRBV29-1,TRBJ2-5,TRBD2,TGCAGCGCTGAGGGACTAGCGGCTGGAGAGACCCAGTACTTC,CSAEGLAAGETQYF